Sequencing of this T cell receptor (beta chain) was carried out in a study of blood T cell repertoires in COVID-19. The age range of participants was about 18 to 95 years, with residence in about 25 US areas. Cohort allocation depended upon clinical history that participants reported. The J segment lost 7 bases and the V segment lost 1 base, leaving 11 bases of the junction unmatched. There are 16 residues in the CDR3. CDR1 and CDR2 (germline): SEHNR, FQNEAQ (reference sequence). The table came from immunoSEQ multiplex PCR; TCRdb's copy has only in-frame clones and leaves some out. Among around 200,000 clones listed, less than 90% were seen once.

This clonotype was obtained from a woman younger than 45 who had recovered from COVID-19. Source material: PBMCs or T cells enriched from blood (not recorded which). The chain links TRBV7-9 to TRBJ2-7; TRBD2 matches 9 bases. CDR3: CASSLDTPSGVEEQYF. The CDR3 nucleotides are TGTGCCAGCAGCTTAGACACTCCTAGCGGGGTGGAGGAGCAGTACTTC.